This section outlines one TCR beta chain sequence together with its context. The sample belongs to a study of PD-L1 blockade in urothelial cancer. Study as a whole: Twenty-five of the 29 patients were men with bladder-origin urothelial cancer. Each blood sample yielded a median of about 140,000 T cells.

Into every PCR, synthetic TCR analog templates were spiked. Produced via immunoSEQ multiplex PCR; TCRdb's table is partial and in-frame only. The table lists tens of thousands of clones, 90% of them singletons. CDR3 length: 16 amino acids. Germline CDR1 SGHTA, CDR2 FQGNSA. Trimming cost V 8 bases and J 4 bases; bases outside gene matches: 15. Time point denoted: pretreatment peripheral blood. Anywhere from 1 to 8 samples came from each patient, spanning pretreatment and on-treatment. The TCR sequence derives from a man in his 60s with urothelial cancer. This chain joins TRBV7-2 and TRBJ2-5; 8 bases map to TRBD2. This sample comprised PBMCs, obtained around atezolizumab (anti-PD-L1) treatment. This CDR3 reads CASSSQRGRPSETQYF. CDR3 nucleotide sequence: TGTGCCAGCTCAAGCCAGCGGGGGAGGCCCTCAGAGACCCAGTACTTC.